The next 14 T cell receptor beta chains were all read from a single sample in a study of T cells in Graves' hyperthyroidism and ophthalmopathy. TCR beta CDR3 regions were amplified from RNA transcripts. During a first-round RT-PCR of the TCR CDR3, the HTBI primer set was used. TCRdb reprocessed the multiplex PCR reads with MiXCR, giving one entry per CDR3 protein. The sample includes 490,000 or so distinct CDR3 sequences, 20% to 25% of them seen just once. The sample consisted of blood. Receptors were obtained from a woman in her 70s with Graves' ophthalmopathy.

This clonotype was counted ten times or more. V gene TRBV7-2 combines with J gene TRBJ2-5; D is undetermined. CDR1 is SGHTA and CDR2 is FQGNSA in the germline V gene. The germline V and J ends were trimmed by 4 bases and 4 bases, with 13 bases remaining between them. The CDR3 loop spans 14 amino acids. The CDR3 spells CASSYQPGPETQYF. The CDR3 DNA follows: TGTGCCAGCAGCTACCAACCGGGCCCAGAGACCCAGTACTTC.

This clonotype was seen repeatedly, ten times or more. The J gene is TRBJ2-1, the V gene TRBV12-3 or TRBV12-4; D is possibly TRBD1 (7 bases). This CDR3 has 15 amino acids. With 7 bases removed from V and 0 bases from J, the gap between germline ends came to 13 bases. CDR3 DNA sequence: TGTGCCAGCATCCAGGGGGGAACCTCCTACAATGAGCAGTTCTTC. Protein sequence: CASIQGGTSYNEQFF.

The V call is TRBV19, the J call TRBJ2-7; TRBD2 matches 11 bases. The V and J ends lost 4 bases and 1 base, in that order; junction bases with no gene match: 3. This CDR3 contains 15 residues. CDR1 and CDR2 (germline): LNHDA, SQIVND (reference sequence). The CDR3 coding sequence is TGTGCCAGTAGTACCCGACTAGCGGGGTCCTACGAGCAGTACTTC. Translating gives CASSTRLAGSYEQYF.

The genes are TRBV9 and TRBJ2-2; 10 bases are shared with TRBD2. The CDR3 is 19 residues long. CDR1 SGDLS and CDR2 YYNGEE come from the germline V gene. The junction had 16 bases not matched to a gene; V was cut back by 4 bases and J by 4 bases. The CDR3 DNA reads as TGTGCCAGCAGCCCACAGGTTCTAGCGGGAGTCGGGAGCACCGGGGAGCTGTTTTTT. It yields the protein CASSPQVLAGVGSTGELFF. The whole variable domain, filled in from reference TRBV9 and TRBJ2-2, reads DSGVTQTPKHLITATGQRVTLRCSPRSGDLSVYWYQQSLDQGLQFLIQYYNGEERAKGNILERFSAQQFPDLHSELNLSSLELGDSALYFCASSPQVLAGVGSTGELFFGEGSRLTVL.

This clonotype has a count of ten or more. The CDR3 loop is CASRPTGLHEQYF. CDR3 bases: TGTGCCAGCAGGCCGACAGGGTTACACGAGCAGTACTTC. The genes are TRBV12-3 or TRBV12-4 and TRBJ2-7; 7 bases map to TRBD1. The length of the CDR3 is 13 residues. Trimming at V came to 6 bases and at J to 5 bases, leaving 7 bases not matched to a gene.

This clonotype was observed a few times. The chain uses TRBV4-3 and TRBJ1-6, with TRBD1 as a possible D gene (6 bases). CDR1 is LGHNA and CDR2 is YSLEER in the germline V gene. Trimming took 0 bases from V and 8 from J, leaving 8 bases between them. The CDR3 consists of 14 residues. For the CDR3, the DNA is TGCGCCAGCAGCCAAGATGGGGGCCATTCACCCCTCCACTTT. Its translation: CASSQDGGHSPLHF.

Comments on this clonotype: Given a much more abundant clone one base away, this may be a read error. The CDR3 nucleotides are TGTGCCAGCAGTCCGATTTGGATAGGGGGGGCAGAGACCCAGTACTTC. Encoded protein: CASSPIWIGGAETQYF. This sequence joins TRBV7-9 and TRBJ2-5; D might be TRBD2 (7 bases). The germline V gene has CDR1 SEHNR and CDR2 FQNEAQ (reference sequence). The CDR3 contains 16 residues. The V end lost 6 bases, the J end lost 4 bases, and 21 bases lay between the germline ends.

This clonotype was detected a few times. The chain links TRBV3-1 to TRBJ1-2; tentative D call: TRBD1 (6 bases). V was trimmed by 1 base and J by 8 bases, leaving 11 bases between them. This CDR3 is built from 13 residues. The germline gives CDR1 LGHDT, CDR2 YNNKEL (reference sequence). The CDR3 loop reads CASSQVGQGGYTF. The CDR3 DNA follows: TGTGCCAGCAGCCAAGTAGGGCAGGGGGGCTACACCTTC.

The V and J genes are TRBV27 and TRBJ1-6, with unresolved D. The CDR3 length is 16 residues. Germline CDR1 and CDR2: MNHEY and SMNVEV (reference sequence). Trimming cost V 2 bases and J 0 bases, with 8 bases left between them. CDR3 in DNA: TGTGCCAGCAGTTTAGAACAGAGCTCCTATAATTCACCCCTCCACTTT. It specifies CASSLEQSSYNSPLHF.

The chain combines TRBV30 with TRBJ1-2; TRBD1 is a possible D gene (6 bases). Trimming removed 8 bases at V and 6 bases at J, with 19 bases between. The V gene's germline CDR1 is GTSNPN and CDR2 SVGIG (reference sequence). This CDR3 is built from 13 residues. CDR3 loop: CAGNRVGTNGYTF. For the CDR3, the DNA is TGTGCCGGGAACAGGGTGGGGACCAATGGCTACACCTTC.

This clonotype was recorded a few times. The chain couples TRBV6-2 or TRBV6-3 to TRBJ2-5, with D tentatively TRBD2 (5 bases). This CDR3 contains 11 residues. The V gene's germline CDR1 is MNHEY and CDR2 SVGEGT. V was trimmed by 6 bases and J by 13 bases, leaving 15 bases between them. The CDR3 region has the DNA TGTGCCAGCAGGAGCGGAGGCCCCCCGTACTTC. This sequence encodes CASRSGGPPYF.

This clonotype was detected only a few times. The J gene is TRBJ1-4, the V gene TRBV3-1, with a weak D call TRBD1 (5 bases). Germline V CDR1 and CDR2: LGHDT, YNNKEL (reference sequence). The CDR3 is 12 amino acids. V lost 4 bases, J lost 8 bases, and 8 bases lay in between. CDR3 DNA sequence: TGTGCCAGCAGCCCTTGGGGGGAAAAACTGTTTTTT. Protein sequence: CASSPWGEKLFF.

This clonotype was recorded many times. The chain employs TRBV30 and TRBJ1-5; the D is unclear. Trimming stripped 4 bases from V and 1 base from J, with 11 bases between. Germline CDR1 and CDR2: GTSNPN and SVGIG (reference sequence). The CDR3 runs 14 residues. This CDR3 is CAWKRRYSNQPQHF. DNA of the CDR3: TGTGCCTGGAAACGACGGTACAGCAATCAGCCCCAGCATTTT.

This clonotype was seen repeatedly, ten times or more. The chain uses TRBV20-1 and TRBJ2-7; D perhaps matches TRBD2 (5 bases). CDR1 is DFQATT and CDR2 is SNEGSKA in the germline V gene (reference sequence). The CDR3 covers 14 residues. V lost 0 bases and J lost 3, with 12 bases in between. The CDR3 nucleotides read TGCAGTGCTAGAGATCCGGGGTATGTCTACGAGCAGTACTTC. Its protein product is CSARDPGYVYEQYF.